The 30 T cell receptor beta chains below all came from one sample that was sequenced in a study of CD8 T cells in Susac syndrome. Reverse transcription of about 0.5 to 1 ug RNA used random hexamers. MiXCR was run by TCRdb on the immunoSEQ multiplex PCR reads, yielding one entry per CDR3 protein. The sample gives some 170,000 distinct CDR3 sequences, about 95% of which show up once; about 0.1% is in the top ten. Source material: CD4+ T cells from PBMCs. All receptors derive from a human donor in good health.

The chain links TRBV2 to TRBJ2-2, with D tentatively TRBD1 (6 bases). V shed 7 bases and J shed 3 bases, with 12 bases lying between them. Germline loops: CDR1 SNHLY, CDR2 FYNNEI. The CDR3 has 14 amino acids. For the CDR3, the DNA is TGTGCCAGCAACACGGCAGGGGACACCGGGGAGCTGTTTTTT. Translated: CASNTAGDTGELFF.

The gene calls are TRBV30 and TRBJ1-1; weak D call: TRBD1 (5 bases). The CDR3 runs 13 residues. V lost 3 bases and J lost 6, with 14 bases in between. CDR1 is GTSNPN, CDR2 SVGIG, per germline (reference sequence). CDR3 in DNA: TGTGCCTGGAGGGAAAGGGGCTGGCCTGAAGCTTTCTTT. Its protein is CAWRERGWPEAFF.

This CDR3 reads CAWATETYEQYF. The CDR3 region has the DNA TGTGCCTGGGCCACAGAGACCTACGAGCAGTACTTC. The chain employs TRBV30 and TRBJ2-7, with no clear D. CDR1 and CDR2 from the germline V gene are GTSNPN and SVGIG (reference sequence). V was pared by 5 bases and J by 2 bases, with 10 bases between. There are 12 residues in the CDR3.

The rearrangement uses TRBV6-4 and TRBJ2-1, with 9 bases lining up with TRBD1. The CDR3 loop spans 14 amino acids. The V gene end was trimmed by 6 bases and the J gene end by 9 bases; junction bases not matched to a gene: 9. Germline CDR1 reads MRHNA; CDR2 reads SNTAGT. The CDR3 nucleotides read TGTGCCAGCAGCGCCGGGACAGGGTACGGTGAGCAGTTCTTC. Translated: CASSAGTGYGEQFF.

This sequence joins TRBV6-2 or TRBV6-3 and TRBJ1-1; D unclear. This CDR3 comprises 13 residues. From germline, CDR1 is MNHEY and CDR2 SVGEGT. Between the trimmed V and J ends, which lost 4 bases and 1 base, there was a span of 7 bases. The CDR3 coding sequence is TGTGCCAGCAGTTCCTATGGGAACACTGAAGCTTTCTTT. Translation: CASSSYGNTEAFF.

V is TRBV29-1 and J is TRBJ2-7; 10 nucleotides agree with TRBD1. Germline-derived CDR1 and CDR2 are SQVTM and ANQGSEA. V shed 3 bases, J shed 6 bases, and the junction held 5 bases outside the gene matches. The CDR3 has 13 amino acids. In nucleotides, the CDR3 is TGCAGCGTTGAGGAGACAGGGGGCGGCGAGCAGTACTTC. Its translation: CSVEETGGGEQYF.

The rearrangement links TRBV29-1 to TRBJ2-7; 13 bases align to TRBD2. The CDR3 is made up of 14 amino acids. J lost 5 bases, V lost 6 bases, and 7 bases had no gene match. Per germline, CDR1 SQVTM and CDR2 ANQGSEA. The CDR3: CSVVPGLAGNEQYF. In DNA, the CDR3 is TGCAGCGTGGTACCGGGACTAGCGGGGAACGAGCAGTACTTC.

The chain uses TRBV24-1 and TRBJ1-2, with D possibly TRBD1 on 6 matching bases. Trimming removed 4 bases at V and 8 bases at J, with 13 bases between. The CDR3 has 13 amino acids. The V gene's germline CDR1 is KGHDR and CDR2 SFDVKD. CDR3 loop: CATSETGHLGYTF. CDR3 DNA: TGTGCCACCAGTGAAACGGGACACCTCGGCTACACCTTC.

V and J are TRBV18 and TRBJ2-7; 11 bases agree with TRBD2. Germline values: CDR1 KGHSH, CDR2 LQKENI. The CDR3 totals 15 residues. V shed 4 bases, J shed 5 bases, and the junction held 7 bases outside the gene matches. CDR3 sequence (DNA): TGTGCCAGCTCACTCCTTAGCGGGAGGGAAGACGAGCAGTACTTC. Its protein product is CASSLLSGREDEQYF.

The chain has TRBV3-1 and TRBJ1-2, with unresolved D. This CDR3 comprises 13 residues. Germline-derived CDR1 and CDR2 are LGHDT and YNNKEL (reference sequence). Trimming left V 2 bases short and J 1 base short, with 5 bases between. The CDR3 nucleotides read TGTGCCAGCAGCCAACTCAATAACTATGGCTACACCTTC. This sequence encodes CASSQLNNYGYTF.

CDR3 sequence (DNA): TGTGCCAGCAGACCACGCTGGGGGGAGAAGAAGAACACTGAAGCTTTCTTT. Translating it yields CASRPRWGEKKNTEAFF. The genes are TRBV28 and TRBJ1-1; maybe TRBD1 (5 bases). The CDR3 contains 17 residues. V lost 6 bases and J lost 1, with 21 bases in between. Looked up from germline, CDR1 is MDHEN and CDR2 is SYDVKM.

This sequence joins TRBV2 and TRBJ1-2, with D maybe TRBD1 (5 bases). Per germline, CDR1 SNHLY and CDR2 FYNNEI. The V end lost 1 base, the J end lost 8 bases, and 23 bases lay between the germline ends. This CDR3 is 17 amino acids long. CDR3 protein: CASSEVGAGLYWRGYTF. CDR3 nucleotide sequence: TGTGCCAGCAGTGAAGTTGGGGCAGGGCTCTATTGGAGAGGCTACACCTTC.

The chain links TRBV28 to TRBJ1-4, with 9 bases fitting TRBD1. J lost 6 bases, V lost 2 bases, and 1 base had no gene match. The CDR3 spans 14 residues. Germline values: CDR1 MDHEN, CDR2 SYDVKM. The chain's CDR3 is CASSLGTGHEKLFF. As DNA, the CDR3 is TGTGCCAGCAGTTTAGGGACAGGGCATGAAAAACTGTTTTTT.

The chain links TRBV7-9 to TRBJ1-1, with D perhaps TRBD1 (5 bases). The V and J ends lost 7 bases and 2 bases respectively, with 8 bases between them. The CDR3 totals 12 residues. CDR1 is SEHNR and CDR2 is FQNEAQ in the germline V gene (reference sequence). The CDR3 DNA reads TGTGCCAGCAACAGGCCAAACACTGAAGCTTTCTTT. Translating it yields CASNRPNTEAFF.

V usage is TRBV15 and J usage is TRBJ2-2; TRBD2 agrees at 10 bases. Trimming cost V 5 bases and J 5 bases; bases outside gene matches: 5. This CDR3 region has 15 residues. The germline gives CDR1 LNHNV, CDR2 YYDKDF (reference sequence). This chain's CDR3 is CATSRASGSTGELFF. The DNA of the CDR3 is TGTGCCACCAGCCGAGCTAGCGGGAGTACCGGGGAGCTGTTTTTT.

The gene calls are TRBV30 and TRBJ2-1, with D possibly being TRBD1 or TRBD2 (5 bases each). In germline, CDR1 is GTSNPN, CDR2 SVGIG (reference sequence). The CDR3 runs to 13 residues. With 2 bases removed from V and 9 bases from J, the gap between germline ends came to 14 bases. Here the CDR3 DNA reads TGTGCCTGGAGTAGGTCGGGGACGGCTGAGCAGTTCTTC. Residues: CAWSRSGTAEQFF.

This clonotype showed up just once. The V call is TRBV12-3 or TRBV12-4, the J call TRBJ2-1; D is uncertain. V was trimmed by 9 bases and J by 0 bases, leaving 12 bases between them. The CDR3 is 14 amino acids. The CDR3 region is CASTIQSSYNEQFF. CDR3 coding DNA: TGTGCCAGTACAATCCAAAGCTCCTACAATGAGCAGTTCTTC.

The V gene is TRBV29-1, the J gene TRBJ1-3; perhaps TRBD1 as D (5 bases). The ends were cut back, 6 bases at V and 4 bases at J, with 10 bases in the middle. In germline, CDR1 is SQVTM, CDR2 ANQGSEA. The CDR3 sequence is 12 residues long. CDR3 amino acids: CSVATDGNTIYF. For the CDR3, the DNA is TGCAGCGTCGCGACAGACGGAAACACCATATATTTT.

The rearrangement uses TRBV29-1 and TRBJ1-4; weak D call: TRBD1 (5 bases). Germline V CDR1 and CDR2: SQVTM, ANQGSEA. The CDR3 totals 11 residues. V shed 5 bases and J shed 8 bases, with 9 bases lying between them. In DNA, the CDR3 is TGCAGCGTTAATAAGGGGGAAAAACTGTTTTTT. This encodes CSVNKGEKLFF. Full variable domain (missing parts from reference TRBV29-1 and TRBJ1-4): SAVISQKPSRDICQRGTSLTIQCQVDSQVTMMFWYRQQPGQSLTLIATANQGSEATYESGFVIDKFPISRPNLTFSTLTVSNMSPEDSSIYLCSVNKGEKLFFGSGTQLSVL.

The chain has TRBV5-1 and TRBJ1-2, with D maybe TRBD1 (6 bases). This CDR3 is 13 amino acids long. CDR1 and CDR2 (germline): SGHRS, YFSETQ. Trimming removed 6 bases from V and 14 bases from J, with 23 bases in between. The DNA for the CDR3 is TGCGCCAGCAATCTCGGAGGTTCACAGGGAGGGACCTTC. This translates into CASNLGGSQGGTF.

CDR3 protein: CSARRADLSNQPQHF. CDR3 DNA: TGCAGTGCTAGGCGGGCAGACCTTAGCAATCAGCCCCAGCATTTT. The chain carries TRBV20-1 and TRBJ1-5; D gene ambiguous. Trimming cost V 3 bases and J 0 bases, with 12 bases left between them. Germline V lookup: CDR1 DFQATT, CDR2 SNEGSKA (reference sequence). This CDR3 is built from 15 residues.

The chain has TRBV28 and TRBJ1-5, with D unresolved. Trimming pared 4 bases from V and 10 bases from J, leaving 8 bases between. Germline V gives CDR1 MDHEN, CDR2 SYDVKM. There are 11 residues in the CDR3. The CDR3 sequence: CASSSRAPQHF. In nucleotides, the CDR3 is TGTGCCAGCAGTTCCCGGGCCCCCCAGCATTTT.

The J gene is TRBJ1-2, the V gene TRBV20-1, with D perhaps TRBD1 (6 bases). The V gene's germline CDR1 is DFQATT and CDR2 SNEGSKA (reference sequence). The CDR3 is made up of 13 amino acids. V lost 6 bases and J lost 8, with 19 bases in between. The CDR3 region has the DNA TGCAGTGCCCTGGGGGCAGGGTCGGGAGGCTACACCTTC. Translating gives CSALGAGSGGYTF.

This chain connects TRBV5-1 to TRBJ2-1; a weak D match, TRBD2 (5 bases). Germline V gene lookup returns CDR1 SGHRS and CDR2 YFSETQ. V was cut by 0 bases and J by 8 bases, with 18 bases left in between. The CDR3 length is 16 residues. The CDR3, as DNA: TGCGCCAGCAGCTTGGACCGGGGTGTTAAGGGTCATGAGCAGTTCTTC. It specifies CASSLDRGVKGHEQFF.

This chain joins TRBV4-2 and TRBJ2-5; TRBD1 is a possible D gene (5 bases). The CDR3 extends over 13 amino acids. Germline CDR1 and CDR2: LGHNA and YNFKEQ. Trimming removed 5 bases from V and 3 bases from J, with 10 bases in between. CDR3 amino acids: CASSTRQKETQYF. The CDR3 DNA reads as TGTGCCAGCAGCACACGACAGAAAGAGACCCAGTACTTC.

The chain uses TRBV19 and TRBJ2-1; tentatively, D is TRBD2 (6 bases). Germline V gives CDR1 LNHDA, CDR2 SQIVND (reference sequence). V lost 2 bases and J 3 bases, leaving 14 bases between the germline ends. The CDR3 spans 16 residues. Written as DNA, the CDR3 is TGTGCCAGTAGTATAACGGGAGACTCCCACTACAATGAGCAGTTCTTC. This translates into CASSITGDSHYNEQFF.

V gene TRBV19 combines with J gene TRBJ2-1, with 7 bases fitting TRBD1. V gave up 7 bases and J gave up 3 bases; unmatched junction bases: 9. Looked up from germline, CDR1 is LNHDA and CDR2 is SQIVND (reference sequence). CDR3 length: 15 residues. CDR3 DNA sequence: TGTGCCAGTATGAGGGACAGTCAAAACTACAATGAGCAGTTCTTC. Protein product: CASMRDSQNYNEQFF.

This rearrangement joins TRBV29-1 to TRBJ2-5; 10 bases are a match to TRBD1. V gave up 4 bases and J gave up 5 bases; unmatched junction bases: 10. Germline CDR1 reads SQVTM; CDR2 reads ANQGSEA. The CDR3 has 15 residues. The CDR3 DNA follows: TGCAGCGTTGGGGCTTCAGACAGGGGGCACGAGACCCAGTACTTC. It encodes CSVGASDRGHETQYF.

V usage is TRBV3-1 and J usage is TRBJ1-5; D is perhaps TRBD1 (5 bases). This CDR3 comprises 15 residues. Per the germline V gene, CDR1 is LGHDT and CDR2 is YNNKEL (reference sequence). With 5 bases removed from V and 4 bases from J, the gap between germline ends came to 15 bases. CDR3 DNA: TGTGCCAGCAGCATCAAAGGTTCAGGGAATCAGCCCCAGCATTTT. Its protein product is CASSIKGSGNQPQHF.

The chain recombines TRBV2 with TRBJ2-7; 13 nucleotides agree with TRBD2. Germline CDR1 and CDR2: SNHLY and FYNNEI. This CDR3 has 13 residues. Unmatched junction bases numbered 2, after V lost 10 bases and J lost 2 bases. CDR3 nucleotides: TGTGCCACCACTAGCGGGAGGGCCTACGAGCAGTACTTC. Translating it yields CATTSGRAYEQYF.